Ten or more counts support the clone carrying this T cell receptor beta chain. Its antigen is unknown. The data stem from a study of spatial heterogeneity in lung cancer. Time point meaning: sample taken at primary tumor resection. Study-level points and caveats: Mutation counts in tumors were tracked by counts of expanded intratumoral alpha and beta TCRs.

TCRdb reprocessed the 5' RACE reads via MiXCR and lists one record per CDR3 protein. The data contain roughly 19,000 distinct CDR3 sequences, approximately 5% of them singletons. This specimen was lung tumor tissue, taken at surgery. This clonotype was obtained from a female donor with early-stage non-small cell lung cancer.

CDR3 coding DNA: TGTGCCAGCAGCGCTCGTACAGGGAATTTCAATTCACCCCTCCACTTT. This gives the protein CASSARTGNFNSPLHF. This chain connects TRBV9 to TRBJ1-6, with D tentatively TRBD1 (6 bases). Trimming removed 3 bases at V and 7 bases at J, with 17 bases between. Germline assignment: CDR1 SGDLS and CDR2 YYNGEE. This CDR3 region has 16 residues.